This entry describes one TCR beta chain. What it recognizes is unknown. The data stem from a study of OX40 agonist ivuxolimab in advanced cancers. Study outcomes and limitations: Dosing at 0.1 to 3.0 mg/kg was accompanied by clonal expansion of CD4+ and CD8+ blood T cells by week 6.

This CDR3 spans 14 amino acids. Germline CDR1 is SGHTA and CDR2 is FQGNSA. V lost 1 base and J lost 4, with 10 bases in between. Profiling relied on immunoSEQ multiplex PCR, and the TCRdb table lists in-frame clones only, not all of them. In the table there are more than 80,000 clones, 85% to 90% of which are singletons. J is TRBJ2-5 and V is TRBV7-2; D is undetermined. The sequence derives from an adult with an advanced solid tumor such as melanoma, head and neck, liver or kidney cancer. Sequenced material: CD4+ or CD8+ T cells sorted from blood, taken in a trial of the OX40 agonist ivuxolimab. The CDR3 DNA reads TGTGCCAGCAGCTTAGAATCCGGGCGAGAGACCCAGTACTTC. It encodes CASSLESGRETQYF.